This T cell receptor (beta chain) is from a study of CD8+ T cells in alopecia areata. Study details: Transfer of skin from roughly 6-12-month-old C3H/HeJ graft donors with spontaneous alopecia was made to roughly 6-11-week-old female C3H/HeJ mice. Study results and limitations: Alopecia totalis/universalis scalp especially showed more expanded CD8+ clones than normal scalp. When scalp samples are sequenced, resident alphabeta T cells of normal skin are also captured. Patients shared TCRs less clearly than mice did, possibly owing to HLA.

Researchers sorted pooled cutaneous lymph node cells on the basis of CD4, CD8alpha, NKG2D, NKG2ACE and other markers. This clone was seen only a few times. What it recognizes is unknown. Genes and germline come from the mouse. The read ends 4 residues early relative to the CDR3; the germline J gene fills the gap. The CDR3 consists of 15 residues. V shed 0 bases and J 5 bases; nucleotides not matched to a gene: 2. CDR1 is NSHNY and CDR2 is SYGAGN in the germline V gene. Once RNA had been extracted, it was reverse transcribed into cDNA to act as the sequencing template. The protocol was immunoSEQ multiplex PCR, while the TCRdb copy is restricted to in-frame clones and leaves out a portion. Sampling found about 270,000 clones, none seen once.

The sequenced material came from CD4+ T cells sorted from a lymph node. This TCR came from a C3H/HeJ mouse with alopecia areata. The strain's MHC: H2-k. J is TRBJ2-1 and V is TRBV13-1, with 10 bases fitting TRBD2. Here the CDR3 reads CASSDALGGDAEQFF. The part of the CDR3 DNA that was read is TGTGCCAGCAGTGATGCACTGGGGGGGGATGCT.